These T cell receptor beta chains were read from a single sample in a study of blood T cell repertoires in COVID-19. Repertoires were generated with immunoSEQ multiplex PCR, while TCRdb's copy carries only in-frame clones and drops some. The data contain around 470,000 clones, roughly nine tenths of them singletons. Sequenced sample: peripheral blood. The receptors originated from a man aged 18 to 30 with COVID-19, enrolled during active disease. The conserved cysteine and the conserved F or W are not part of the CDR3 here. Clone size appears in some rows only: once, few, many, or a class for an expanded clone.

clone_size j_call v_call cdr3_aa
NA TRBJ2-5 TRBV3-1/TRBV3-2 ASDSRGLGTRETQY
NA TRBJ2-3 TRBV6-4 ASSRNRDPDTQY
NA TRBJ1-2 TRBV5-4 ASSLVGQPYGYT
NA TRBJ2-5 TRBV5-1 ASSSRGDQETQY
NA TRBJ2-1 TRBV5-4 ASSLPQGENNEQF
many TRBJ2-1 TRBV5-8 ASSVTSGHYNEQF
NA TRBJ1-3 TRBV11-2 ASSPGVRGNTIY
NA TRBJ2-5 TRBV29-1 SVATGGEETQY
NA TRBJ2-7 TRBV7-2 ASSWAHRGSYEQY
NA TRBJ2-7 TRBV27 ASSLLTGGLDEQY
NA TRBJ2-5 TRBV18 ASSLGQQETQY
NA TRBJ1-4 TRBV5-1 ASSHQGSTNEKLF
once TRBJ1-3 TRBV4-1 ASSHDRETGNTIY
NA TRBJ2-2 TRBV18 ASSPLAGGGTGELF
NA TRBJ2-2 TRBV25-1 ASSEGGSPGELF
NA TRBJ1-2 TRBV7-8 ASSPQGAGYGYT
few TRBJ2-3 TRBV6-4 ASSDGGATDTQY
NA TRBJ1-1 TRBV29-1 SAATDTTQGAF
NA TRBJ1-2 TRBV19 ASTIGGEGYT
few TRBJ1-4 TRBV7-9 ASSPDSGGEKLF
NA TRBJ2-1 TRBV7-8 ASSPGGLDNEQF
NA TRBJ2-3 TRBV24-1 ATSVRDTQY
NA TRBJ1-6 TRBV2 ASSGYRDGESPLH